This TCR beta chain came from a study of OX40 agonist ivuxolimab in advanced cancers. About the research overall: Patients were about 83% male with ages about 23 to 80, mean about 65. Three dose-escalation patients had partial responses: one with hepatocellular carcinoma and two with cutaneous melanoma. Overall study results and limits: Researchers report that CD8+ T cells had, on average, more expanded clones than CD4+.

TCRdb keeps only in-frame clones here, not all; method: immunoSEQ multiplex PCR. This table holds around 100,000 clones, roughly 89% found once. Turning to this clone: Its antigen is as yet unknown.

The CDR3 extends over 14 amino acids. Germline V gene lookup returns CDR1 GTSNPN and CDR2 SVGIG (reference sequence). Trimming removed 0 bases at V and 0 bases at J, with 8 bases between. The origin of this receptor is an adult with an advanced solid tumor such as melanoma, head and neck, liver or kidney cancer. The sample consisted of CD4+ or CD8+ T cells sorted from blood, taken in a trial of the OX40 agonist ivuxolimab. V and J are TRBV30 and TRBJ1-2, with unresolved D. CDR3 protein: CAWSVGIPNYGYTF. The CDR3 bases are TGTGCCTGGAGTGTGGGCATACCTAACTATGGCTACACCTTC.